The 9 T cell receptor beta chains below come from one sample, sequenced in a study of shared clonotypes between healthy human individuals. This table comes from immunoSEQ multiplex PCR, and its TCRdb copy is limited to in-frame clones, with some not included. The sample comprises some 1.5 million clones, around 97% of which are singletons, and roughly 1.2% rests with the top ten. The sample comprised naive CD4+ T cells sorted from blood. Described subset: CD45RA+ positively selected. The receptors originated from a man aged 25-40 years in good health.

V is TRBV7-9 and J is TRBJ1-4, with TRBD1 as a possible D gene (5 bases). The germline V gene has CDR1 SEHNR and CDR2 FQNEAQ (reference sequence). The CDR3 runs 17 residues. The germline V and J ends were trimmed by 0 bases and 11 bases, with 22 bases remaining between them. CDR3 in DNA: TGTGCCAGCAGCTTAGCAGCAATAACAGGTGGGCCGGTGAAACTGTTTTTT. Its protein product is CASSLAAITGGPVKLFF. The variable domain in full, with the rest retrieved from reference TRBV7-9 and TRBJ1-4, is DTGVSQNPRHKITKRGQNVTFRCDPISEHNRLYWYRQTLGQGPEFLTYFQNEAQLEKSRLLSDRFSAERPKGSFSTLEIQRTEQGDSAMYLCASSLAAITGGPVKLFFGSGTQLSVL.

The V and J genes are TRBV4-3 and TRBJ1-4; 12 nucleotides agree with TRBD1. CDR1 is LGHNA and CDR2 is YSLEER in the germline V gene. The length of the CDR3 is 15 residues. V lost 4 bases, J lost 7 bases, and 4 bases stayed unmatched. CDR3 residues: CASSPGQGAFEKLFF. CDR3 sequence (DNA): TGCGCCAGCAGCCCGGGACAGGGGGCGTTTGAAAAACTGTTTTTT.

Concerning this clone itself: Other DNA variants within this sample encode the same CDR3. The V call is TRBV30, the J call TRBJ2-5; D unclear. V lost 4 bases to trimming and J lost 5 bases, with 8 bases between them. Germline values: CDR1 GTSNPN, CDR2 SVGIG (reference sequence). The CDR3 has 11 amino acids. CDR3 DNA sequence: TGTGCCTGGACCGGCCTCGAGACCCAGTACTTC. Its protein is CAWTGLETQYF.

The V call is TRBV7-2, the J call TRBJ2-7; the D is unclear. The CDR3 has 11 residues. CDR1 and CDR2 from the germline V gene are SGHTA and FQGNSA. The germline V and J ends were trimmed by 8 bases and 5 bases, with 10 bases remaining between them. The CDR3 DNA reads TGTGCCAGCTCGCATGTCGACGAGCAGTACTTC. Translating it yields CASSHVDEQYF.

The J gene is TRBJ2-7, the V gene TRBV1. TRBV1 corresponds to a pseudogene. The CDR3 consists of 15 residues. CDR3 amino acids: CTSTLPHAYDHEQYF. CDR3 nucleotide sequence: TGCACCAGCACCCTTCCACACGCCTACGACCACGAGCAGTACTTC.

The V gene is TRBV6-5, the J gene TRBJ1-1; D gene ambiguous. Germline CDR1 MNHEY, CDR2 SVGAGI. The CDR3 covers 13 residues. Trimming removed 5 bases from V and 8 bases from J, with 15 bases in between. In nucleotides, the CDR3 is TGTGCCAGCAGTCGGAAGAACCCGGGAGAAGCTTTCTTT. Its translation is CASSRKNPGEAFF.

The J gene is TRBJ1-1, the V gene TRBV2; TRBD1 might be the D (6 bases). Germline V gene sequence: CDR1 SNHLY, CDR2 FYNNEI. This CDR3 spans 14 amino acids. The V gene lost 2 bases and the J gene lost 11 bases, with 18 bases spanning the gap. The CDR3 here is CASSEWVSGGAAFF. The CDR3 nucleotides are TGTGCCAGCAGTGAATGGGTCAGCGGGGGGGCGGCTTTCTTT.

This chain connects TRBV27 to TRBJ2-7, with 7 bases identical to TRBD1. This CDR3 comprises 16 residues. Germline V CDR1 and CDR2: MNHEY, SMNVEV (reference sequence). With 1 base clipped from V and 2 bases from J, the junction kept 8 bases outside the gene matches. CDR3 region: CASSLFASGGAYEQYF. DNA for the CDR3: TGTGCCAGCAGTTTATTTGCGTCAGGGGGAGCCTACGAGCAGTACTTC.

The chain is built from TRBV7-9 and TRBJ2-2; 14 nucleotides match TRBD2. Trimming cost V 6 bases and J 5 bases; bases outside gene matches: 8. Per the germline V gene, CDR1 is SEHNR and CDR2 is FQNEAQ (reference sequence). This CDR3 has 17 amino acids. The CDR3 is CASRPTSGRAGTGELFF. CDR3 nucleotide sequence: TGTGCCAGCAGGCCGACTAGCGGGAGGGCCGGTACCGGGGAGCTGTTTTTT.